This TCR beta chain appears in the sequencing data of a study of CD8 T cell repertoires and HIV-1 epitope variants. Study at large: Control wells had CMV/EBV/flu peptides, negative Ebola AY9, or no peptide.

Of note for this clone: Its specificity is unknown.

Profiled with immunoSEQ multiplex PCR; TCRdb holds only in-frame clones, not every one. The table lists approximately 3,100 clones, around 70% of them singletons. This CDR3 has 14 amino acids. The germline V gene has CDR1 SNHLY and CDR2 FYNNEI. After removal of 6 bases from V and 8 bases from J, the junction contained 11 bases not matched to a gene. This sequence was found in a male donor with HIV. The genes are TRBV2 and TRBJ1-2; 8 nucleotides agree with TRBD1. Sequenced sample: cultured CD8+ T cells derived from PBMCs. CDR3 in DNA: TGTGCCAGCAGCCTAGGACAGGGACTGTTGGGCTACACCTTC. This encodes CASSLGQGLLGYTF.